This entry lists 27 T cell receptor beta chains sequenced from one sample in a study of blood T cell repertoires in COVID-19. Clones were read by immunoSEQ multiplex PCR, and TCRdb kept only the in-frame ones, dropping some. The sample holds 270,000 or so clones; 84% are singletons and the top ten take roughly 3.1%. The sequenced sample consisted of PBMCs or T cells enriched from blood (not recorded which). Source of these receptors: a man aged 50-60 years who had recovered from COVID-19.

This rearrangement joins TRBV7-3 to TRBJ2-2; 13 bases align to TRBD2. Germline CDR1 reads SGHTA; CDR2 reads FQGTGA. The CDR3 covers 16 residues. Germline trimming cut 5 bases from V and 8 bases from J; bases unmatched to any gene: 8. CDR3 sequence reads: CASSPGGLAGLGELFF. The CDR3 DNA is TGTGCCAGCAGCCCCGGGGGACTAGCGGGATTGGGGGAGCTGTTTTTT.

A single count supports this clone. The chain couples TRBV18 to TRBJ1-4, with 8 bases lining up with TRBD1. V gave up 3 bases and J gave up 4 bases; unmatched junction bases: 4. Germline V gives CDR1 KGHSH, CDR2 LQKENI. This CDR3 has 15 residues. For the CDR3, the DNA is TGTGCCAGCTCACCGGGACAGGCGAATAATGAAAAACTGTTTTTT. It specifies CASSPGQANNEKLFF.

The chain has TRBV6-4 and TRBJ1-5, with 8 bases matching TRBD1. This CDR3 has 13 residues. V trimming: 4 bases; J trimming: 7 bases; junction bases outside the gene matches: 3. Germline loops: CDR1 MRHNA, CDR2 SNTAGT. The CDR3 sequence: CASSADRAQPQHF. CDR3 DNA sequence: TGTGCCAGCAGTGCGGACAGGGCGCAGCCCCAGCATTTT.

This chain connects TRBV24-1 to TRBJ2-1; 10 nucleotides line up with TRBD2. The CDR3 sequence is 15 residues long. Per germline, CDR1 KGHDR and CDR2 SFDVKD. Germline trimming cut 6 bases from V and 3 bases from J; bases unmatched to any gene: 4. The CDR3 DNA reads TGTGCCACCAGTTCTAGCGGGAGAAGCTACAATGAGCAGTTCTTC. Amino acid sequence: CATSSSGRSYNEQFF.

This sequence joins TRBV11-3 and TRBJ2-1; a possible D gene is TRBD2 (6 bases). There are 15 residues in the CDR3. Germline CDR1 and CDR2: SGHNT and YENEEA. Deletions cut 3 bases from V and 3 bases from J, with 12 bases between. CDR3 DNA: TGTGCCAGCAGCTTCGGAGGGTGGGGCTACAATGAGCAGTTCTTC. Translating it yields CASSFGGWGYNEQFF.

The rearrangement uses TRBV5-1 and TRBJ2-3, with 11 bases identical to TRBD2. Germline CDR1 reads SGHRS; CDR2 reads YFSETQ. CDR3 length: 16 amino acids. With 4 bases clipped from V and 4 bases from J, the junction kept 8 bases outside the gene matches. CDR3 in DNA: TGCGCCAGCAGCCCCTTTACTAGCGGGGGTCCAGATACGCAGTATTTT. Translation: CASSPFTSGGPDTQYF.

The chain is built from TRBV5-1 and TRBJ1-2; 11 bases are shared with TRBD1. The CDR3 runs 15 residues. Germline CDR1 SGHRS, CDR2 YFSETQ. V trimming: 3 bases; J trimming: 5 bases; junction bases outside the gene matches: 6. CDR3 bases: TGCGCCAGCAGCTCGGGACAGGGGGTTGGGTATGGCTACACCTTC. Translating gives CASSSGQGVGYGYTF.

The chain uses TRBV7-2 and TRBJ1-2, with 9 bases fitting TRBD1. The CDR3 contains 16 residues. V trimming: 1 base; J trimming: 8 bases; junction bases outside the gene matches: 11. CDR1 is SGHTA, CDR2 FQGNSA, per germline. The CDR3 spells CASSLDGSGQGGGYTF. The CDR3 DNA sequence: TGTGCCAGCAGCTTAGATGGGTCGGGACAGGGCGGCGGCTACACCTTC.

The CDR3, as DNA: TGCGCCACCAGGGACATGGGAGGGTCCTACGAGCAGTACTTC. Its translation: CATRDMGGSYEQYF. The V and J genes are TRBV4-1 and TRBJ2-7; D is possibly TRBD2 (7 bases). The length of the CDR3 is 14 residues. Trimming cost V 10 bases and J 1 base, with 17 bases left between them. Germline V gene sequence: CDR1 MGHRA, CDR2 YSYEKL.

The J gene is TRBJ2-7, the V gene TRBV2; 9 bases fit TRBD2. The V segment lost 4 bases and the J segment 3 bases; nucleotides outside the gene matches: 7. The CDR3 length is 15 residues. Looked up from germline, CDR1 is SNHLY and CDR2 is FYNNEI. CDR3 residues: CASSVPSGTDYEQYF. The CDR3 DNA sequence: TGTGCCAGCAGTGTTCCTAGCGGGACGGACTACGAGCAGTACTTC.

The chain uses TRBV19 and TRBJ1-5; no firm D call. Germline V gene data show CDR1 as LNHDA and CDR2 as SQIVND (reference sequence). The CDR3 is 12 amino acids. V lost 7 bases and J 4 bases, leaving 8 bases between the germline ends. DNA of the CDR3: TGTGCCAGTACCCGAGGAAATCAGCCCCAGCATTTT. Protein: CASTRGNQPQHF.

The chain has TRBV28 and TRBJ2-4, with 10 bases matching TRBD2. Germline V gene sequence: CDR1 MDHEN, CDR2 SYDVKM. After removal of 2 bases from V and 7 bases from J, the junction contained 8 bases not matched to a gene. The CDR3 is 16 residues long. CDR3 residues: CASSLGSSGSGNIQYF. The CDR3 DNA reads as TGTGCCAGCAGTTTAGGGTCTAGCGGGAGCGGTAACATTCAGTACTTC.

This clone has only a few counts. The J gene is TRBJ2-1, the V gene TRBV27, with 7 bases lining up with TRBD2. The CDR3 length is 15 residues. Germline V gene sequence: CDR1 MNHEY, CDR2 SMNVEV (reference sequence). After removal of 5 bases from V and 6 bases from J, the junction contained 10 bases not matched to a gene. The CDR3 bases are TGTGCCAGCAGTCCTCCCCCATGGACTAGCAATGAGCAGTTCTTC. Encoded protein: CASSPPPWTSNEQFF.

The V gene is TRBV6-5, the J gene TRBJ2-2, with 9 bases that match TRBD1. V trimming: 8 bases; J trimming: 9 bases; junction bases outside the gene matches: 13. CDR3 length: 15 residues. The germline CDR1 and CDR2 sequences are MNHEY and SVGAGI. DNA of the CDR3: TGTGCCAGCGGGACAGGGATTGTAGTCCAAAGGGAGCTGTTTTTT. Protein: CASGTGIVVQRELFF.

The chain's CDR3 is CASSPPQGLAKNIQYF. The CDR3 DNA is TGTGCCAGCTCACCACCCCAGGGATTAGCCAAAAACATTCAGTACTTC. The chain is built from TRBV18 and TRBJ2-4, with D possibly matching TRBD1 (5 bases). Germline lookup yields CDR1 KGHSH and CDR2 LQKENI. Trimming removed 0 bases from V and 0 bases from J, with 9 bases in between. The CDR3 sequence is 16 residues long.

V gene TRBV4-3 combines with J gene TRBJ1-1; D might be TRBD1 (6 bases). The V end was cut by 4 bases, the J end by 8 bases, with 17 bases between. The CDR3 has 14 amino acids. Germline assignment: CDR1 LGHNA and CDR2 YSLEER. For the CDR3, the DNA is TGCGCCAGCAGCCCCGAAAGGCAGGGGCGGGAAGCTTTCTTT. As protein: CASSPERQGREAFF.

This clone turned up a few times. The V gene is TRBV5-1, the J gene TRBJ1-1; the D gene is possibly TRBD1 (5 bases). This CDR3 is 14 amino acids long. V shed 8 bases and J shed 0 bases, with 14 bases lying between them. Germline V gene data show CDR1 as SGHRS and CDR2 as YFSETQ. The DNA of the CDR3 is TGCGCCAGTGCTCGGGGGACTATGAACACTGAAGCTTTCTTT. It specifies CASARGTMNTEAFF. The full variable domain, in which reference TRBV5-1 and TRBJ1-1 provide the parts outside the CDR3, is KAGVTQTPRYLIKTRGQQVTLSCSPISGHRSVSWYQQTPGQGLQFLFEYFSETQRNKGNFPGRFSGRQFSNSRSEMNVSTLELGDSALYLCASARGTMNTEAFFGQGTRLTVV.

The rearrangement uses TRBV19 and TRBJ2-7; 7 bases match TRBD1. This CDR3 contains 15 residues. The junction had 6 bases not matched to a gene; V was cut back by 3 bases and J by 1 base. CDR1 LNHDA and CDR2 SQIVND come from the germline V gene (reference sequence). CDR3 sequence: CASSILRGQSYEQYF. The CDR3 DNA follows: TGTGCCAGTAGTATCTTAAGGGGGCAATCCTACGAGCAGTACTTC.

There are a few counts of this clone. The CDR3 region has the DNA TGTGCCAGCAGTTTTCGGGGGGCGAACACTGAAGCTTTCTTT. Translated, it gives CASSFRGANTEAFF. The V and J genes are TRBV28 and TRBJ1-1, with D possibly matching TRBD1 (6 bases). The germline CDR1 and CDR2 sequences are MDHEN and SYDVKM. V lost 3 bases to trimming and J lost 1 base, with 9 bases between them. The CDR3 totals 14 residues.

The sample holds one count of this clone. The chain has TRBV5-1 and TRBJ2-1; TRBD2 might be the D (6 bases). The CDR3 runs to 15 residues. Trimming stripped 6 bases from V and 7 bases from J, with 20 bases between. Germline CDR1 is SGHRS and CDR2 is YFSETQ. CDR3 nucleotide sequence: TGCGCCAGCAACCCCGCCGGGAGCAGTATTAATGAGCAGTTCTTC. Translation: CASNPAGSSINEQFF.

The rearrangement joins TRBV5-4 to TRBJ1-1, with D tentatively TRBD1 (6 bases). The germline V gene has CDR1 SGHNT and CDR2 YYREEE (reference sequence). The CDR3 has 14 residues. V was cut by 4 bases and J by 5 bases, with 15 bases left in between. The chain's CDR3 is CASSPPGGATEAFF. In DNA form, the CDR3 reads TGTGCCAGCAGCCCCCCTGGGGGCGCGACTGAAGCTTTCTTT.

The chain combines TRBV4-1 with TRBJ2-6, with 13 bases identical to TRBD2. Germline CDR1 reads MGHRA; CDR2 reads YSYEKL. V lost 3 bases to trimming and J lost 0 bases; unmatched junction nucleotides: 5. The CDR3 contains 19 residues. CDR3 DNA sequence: TGCGCCAGCAGCCAGGAGGGACTAGCGGGATTCTCTGGGGCCAACGTCCTGACTTTC. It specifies CASSQEGLAGFSGANVLTF.

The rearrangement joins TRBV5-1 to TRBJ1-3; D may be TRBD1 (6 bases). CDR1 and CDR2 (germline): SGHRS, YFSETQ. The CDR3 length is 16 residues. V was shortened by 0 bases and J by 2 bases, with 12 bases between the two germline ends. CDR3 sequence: CASSLDRADAGNTIYF. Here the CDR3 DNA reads TGCGCCAGCAGCTTGGACAGGGCGGACGCTGGAAACACCATATATTTT. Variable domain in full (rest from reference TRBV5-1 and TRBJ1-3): KAGVTQTPRYLIKTRGQQVTLSCSPISGHRSVSWYQQTPGQGLQFLFEYFSETQRNKGNFPGRFSGRQFSNSRSEMNVSTLELGDSALYLCASSLDRADAGNTIYFGEGSWLTVV.

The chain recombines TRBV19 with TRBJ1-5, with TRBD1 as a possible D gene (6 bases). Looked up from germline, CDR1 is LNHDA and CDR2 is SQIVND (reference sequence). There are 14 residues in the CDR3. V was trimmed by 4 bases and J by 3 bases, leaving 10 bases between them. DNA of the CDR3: TGTGCCAGTAGTACGACAGGTACCAATCAGCCCCAGCATTTT. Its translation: CASSTTGTNQPQHF.

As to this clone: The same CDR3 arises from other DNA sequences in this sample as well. CDR3 residues: CASSEGAKNQPQHF. CDR3 DNA sequence: TGTGCCAGCAGTGAAGGGGCGAAAAATCAGCCCCAGCATTTT. The J gene is TRBJ1-5, the V gene TRBV2; no reliable D call. Trimming stripped 1 base from V and 4 bases from J, with 8 bases between. Per the germline V gene, CDR1 is SNHLY and CDR2 is FYNNEI. CDR3 length equals 14 residues.

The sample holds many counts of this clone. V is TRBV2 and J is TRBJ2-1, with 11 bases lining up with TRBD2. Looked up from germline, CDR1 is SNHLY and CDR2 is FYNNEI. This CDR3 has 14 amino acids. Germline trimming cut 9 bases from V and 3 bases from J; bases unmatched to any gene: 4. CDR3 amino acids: CARTGTSGYNEQFF. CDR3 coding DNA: TGTGCCAGAACCGGGACTAGCGGCTACAATGAGCAGTTCTTC. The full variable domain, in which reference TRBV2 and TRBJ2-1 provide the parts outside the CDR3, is EPEVTQTPSHQVTQMGQEVILRCVPISNHLYFYWYRQILGQKVEFLVSFYNNEISEKSEIFDDQFSVERPDGSNFTLKIRSTKLEDSAMYFCARTGTSGYNEQFFGPGTRLTVL.

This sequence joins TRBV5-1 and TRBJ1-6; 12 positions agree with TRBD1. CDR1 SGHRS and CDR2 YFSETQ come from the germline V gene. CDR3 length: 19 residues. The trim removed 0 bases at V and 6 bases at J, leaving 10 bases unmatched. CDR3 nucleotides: TGCGCCAGCAGCTTGGCCGCCCGGGGACAGGGGGCGCTTAATTCACCCCTCCACTTT. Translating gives CASSLAARGQGALNSPLHF. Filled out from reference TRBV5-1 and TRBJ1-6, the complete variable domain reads KAGVTQTPRYLIKTRGQQVTLSCSPISGHRSVSWYQQTPGQGLQFLFEYFSETQRNKGNFPGRFSGRQFSNSRSEMNVSTLELGDSALYLCASSLAARGQGALNSPLHFGNGTRLTVT.